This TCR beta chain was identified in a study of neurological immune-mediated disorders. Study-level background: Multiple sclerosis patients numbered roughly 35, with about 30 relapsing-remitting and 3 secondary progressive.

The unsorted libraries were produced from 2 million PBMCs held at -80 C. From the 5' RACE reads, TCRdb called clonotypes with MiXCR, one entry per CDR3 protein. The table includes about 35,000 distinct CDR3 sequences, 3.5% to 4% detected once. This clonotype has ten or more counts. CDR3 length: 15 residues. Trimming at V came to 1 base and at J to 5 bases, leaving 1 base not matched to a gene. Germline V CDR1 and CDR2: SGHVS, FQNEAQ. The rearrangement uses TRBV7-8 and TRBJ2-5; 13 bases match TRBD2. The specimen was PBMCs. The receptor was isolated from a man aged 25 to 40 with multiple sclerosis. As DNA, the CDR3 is TGTGCCAGCAGCTTAGGACTAGCGGGGGGCGAGACCCAGTACTTC. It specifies CASSLGLAGGETQYF.